The 30 T cell receptor beta chains presented below share a single source sample, sequenced in a study of shared clonotypes between healthy human individuals. The method was immunoSEQ multiplex PCR; TCRdb's version includes in-frame clones alone and lacks a portion of them. Here the sample spans roughly 700,000 clones, roughly 70% being singletons. The sample comprised memory CD4+ T cells sorted from blood. As for subset: CD45RA-negative fraction. The source is a woman aged 25 to 39 in good health.

This clone was seen just once. V is TRBV27 and J is TRBJ1-2, with unresolved D. The CDR3 has 16 amino acids. V lost 0 bases and J 1 base, leaving 12 bases between the germline ends. The germline gives CDR1 MNHEY, CDR2 SMNVEV (reference sequence). The CDR3 DNA sequence: TGTGCCAGCAGTTTATCGTTAGCAGTCGGTAACTATGGCTACACCTTC. It specifies CASSLSLAVGNYGYTF.

This clone was seen a handful of times. The chain employs TRBV15 and TRBJ1-1; no definite D call. V lost 5 bases to trimming and J lost 7 bases, with 11 bases between them. Germline V gene lookup returns CDR1 LNHNV and CDR2 YYDKDF (reference sequence). This CDR3 contains 12 residues. The CDR3 DNA is TGTGCCACCAGCGCCTCACGCGGTGAAGCTTTCTTT. This gives the protein CATSASRGEAFF. The variable domain in full, completed from reference TRBV15 and TRBJ1-1, reads DAMVIQNPRYQVTQFGKPVTLSCSQTLNHNVMYWYQQKSSQAPKLLFHYYDKDFNNEADTPDNFQSRRPNTSFCFLDIRSPGLGDTAMYLCATSASRGEAFFGQGTRLTVV.

J is TRBJ1-3 and V is TRBV25-1; 9 positions agree with TRBD1. The length of the CDR3 is 16 residues. Trimming at V came to 4 bases and at J to 0 bases, leaving 4 bases not matched to a gene. Germline-derived CDR1 and CDR2 are MGHDK and SYGVNS. The CDR3 protein is CASSGGQGPSGNTIYF. CDR3 DNA: TGTGCCAGCAGTGGGGGACAGGGCCCCTCTGGAAACACCATATATTTT.

This clone has only a few counts. The V and J genes are TRBV6-1 and TRBJ1-1; 11 positions match TRBD1. The CDR3 sequence is 15 residues long. Germline trimming cut 5 bases from V and 4 bases from J; bases unmatched to any gene: 6. In germline, CDR1 is MNHNS, CDR2 SASEGT. CDR3 sequence reads: CASSSWTGGITEAFF. The CDR3 DNA is TGTGCCAGCAGTTCCTGGACAGGGGGCATCACTGAAGCTTTCTTT.

This clone turned up a few times. The rearrangement joins TRBV27 to TRBJ2-3; 12 nucleotides align to TRBD2. Trimming removed 4 bases from V and 4 bases from J; junction bases left unmatched: 9. The CDR3 length is 17 residues. From germline, CDR1 is MNHEY and CDR2 SMNVEV (reference sequence). The CDR3, as DNA: TGTGCCAGCAGTTCCAATCGACTAGCGGGAGTTCCAGATACGCAGTATTTT. Translation: CASSSNRLAGVPDTQYF.

This clone showed up just once. The V call is TRBV5-1, the J call TRBJ2-2, with TRBD2 identical over 10 bases. CDR1 is SGHRS, CDR2 YFSETQ, per germline. There are 16 residues in the CDR3. Trimming removed 4 bases from V and 4 bases from J; junction bases left unmatched: 7. CDR3 coding DNA: TGCGCCAGCAGCCTCGGGACTAGCGACATCACCGGGGAGCTGTTTTTT. Amino acids: CASSLGTSDITGELFF.

With regard to this clone: Other DNA sequences in the sample encode the same CDR3. The DNA for the CDR3 is TGTGCCAGTAGGCCGACAGGTTCCACAGATACGCAGTATTTT. Protein: CASRPTGSTDTQYF. This chain uses TRBV19 with TRBJ2-3, with D possibly TRBD1 on 6 matching bases. V was shortened by 6 bases and J by 2 bases, with 12 bases between the two germline ends. Germline CDR1 and CDR2: LNHDA and SQIVND (reference sequence). The CDR3 covers 14 residues.

A note on this clone: Additional DNA sequences in this sample encode the identical CDR3. The V call is TRBV5-1, the J call TRBJ1-1; TRBD1 is a possible D gene (5 bases). The CDR3 spans 14 residues. V was trimmed by 3 bases and J by 1 base, leaving 10 bases between them. From germline, CDR1 is SGHRS and CDR2 YFSETQ. The DNA for the CDR3 is TGCGCCAGCAGCTGGGGGACGGAGAACACTGAAGCTTTCTTT. It translates to CASSWGTENTEAFF.

This clone was detected a few times. This chain uses TRBV7-2 with TRBJ2-1, with 8 bases fitting TRBD2. V lost 5 bases, J lost 9 bases, and 15 bases stayed unmatched. This CDR3 spans 16 amino acids. Germline loops: CDR1 SGHTA, CDR2 FQGNSA. CDR3 DNA sequence: TGTGCCAGCAGCATGTACGGGACTAGGGGTTATATTGAGCAGTTCTTC. Translated: CASSMYGTRGYIEQFF.

This clone was counted at least ten times. At the DNA level, this CDR3 is encoded by other sequences in the same sample as well. The chain is built from TRBV5-1 and TRBJ2-1; 7 nucleotides line up with TRBD2. This CDR3 has 14 residues. The V segment lost 4 bases and the J segment 3 bases; nucleotides outside the gene matches: 4. Germline-derived CDR1 and CDR2 are SGHRS and YFSETQ. For the CDR3, the DNA is TGCGCCAGCAGCCGGGACTACATCTACAATGAGCAGTTCTTC. Protein sequence: CASSRDYIYNEQFF.

This clone was picked up many times. The chain combines TRBV11-1 with TRBJ2-1; TRBD2 might be the D (6 bases). Germline-derived CDR1 and CDR2 are SGHAT and FQDESV (reference sequence). V lost 4 bases, J lost 5 bases, and 9 bases lay in between. The CDR3 is 13 residues long. The CDR3 DNA is TGTGCCAGCAGCTCCCAGCGGGACAATGAGCAGTTCTTC. Its translation: CASSSQRDNEQFF.

In its sample, this clone was seen a few times. The chain is built from TRBV11-2 and TRBJ2-5; D perhaps matches TRBD2 (5 bases). The ends were cut back, 2 bases at V and 5 bases at J, with 6 bases in the middle. This CDR3 spans 12 amino acids. Germline CDR1 and CDR2: SGHAT and FQNNGV. The CDR3 DNA is TGTGCCAGCAGCTTATCGGGGGAGACCCAGTACTTC. Amino acid sequence: CASSLSGETQYF.

V usage is TRBV23-1 and J usage is TRBJ2-7; 7 bases fit TRBD1. TRBV23-1 is an ORF for which the function is uncertain. The CDR3 has 14 amino acids. V lost 4 bases to trimming and J lost 2 bases; unmatched junction nucleotides: 5. The CDR3: CASSRRQGPYEQYF. The CDR3 DNA is TGCGCCAGCAGTCGACGACAGGGTCCCTACGAGCAGTACTTC.

V usage is TRBV2 and J usage is TRBJ1-1, with TRBD1 as a possible D gene (5 bases). Germline CDR1 and CDR2: SNHLY and FYNNEI. V was trimmed by 6 bases and J by 5 bases, leaving 10 bases between them. The CDR3 runs to 12 residues. CDR3 sequence (DNA): TGTGCCAGCAGGGGACGAGGGACTGAAGCTTTCTTT. Its protein is CASRGRGTEAFF. The whole variable domain, filled in from reference TRBV2 and TRBJ1-1, reads EPEVTQTPSHQVTQMGQEVILRCVPISNHLYFYWYRQILGQKVEFLVSFYNNEISEKSEIFDDQFSVERPDGSNFTLKIRSTKLEDSAMYFCASRGRGTEAFFGQGTRLTVV.

The genes are TRBV18 and TRBJ2-2; D remains unclear. The CDR3 spans 15 residues. CDR1 is KGHSH and CDR2 is LQKENI in the germline V gene. V lost 0 bases, J lost 4 bases, and 9 bases lay in between. Written as DNA, the CDR3 is TGTGCCAGCTCACCACCCTCAGAGATCACCGGGGAGCTGTTTTTT. As protein: CASSPPSEITGELFF.

This clone occurred a few times. The chain carries TRBV7-6 and TRBJ2-1; 9 bases agree with TRBD2. Germline V gene data show CDR1 as SGHVS and CDR2 as FNYEAQ. V dropped 5 bases and J dropped 7; count of bases not matched to a gene: 9. The CDR3 contains 15 residues. CDR3 DNA sequence: TGTGCCAGCAGCCGCGTAGCGGGAGCTGTGAATGAGCAGTTCTTC. Translating it yields CASSRVAGAVNEQFF.

The chain recombines TRBV27 with TRBJ2-7; TRBD2 matches 10 bases. The V and J ends lost 7 bases and 7 bases, in that order; junction bases with no gene match: 4. Germline CDR1 and CDR2: MNHEY and SMNVEV (reference sequence). CDR3 length: 12 residues. The CDR3: CASKSSGSEQYF. CDR3 bases: TGTGCCAGCAAATCTAGCGGGAGTGAGCAGTACTTC.

This rearrangement joins TRBV11-3 to TRBJ2-2; TRBD2 aligns across 12 bases. There are 15 residues in the CDR3. V shed 5 bases and J 8 bases; nucleotides not matched to a gene: 6. Germline values: CDR1 SGHNT, CDR2 YENEEA. CDR3 loop: CASSLAGGIRGELFF. The CDR3 coding sequence is TGTGCCAGCAGCCTAGCGGGAGGGATTAGGGGGGAGCTGTTTTTT.

V and J are TRBV6-1 and TRBJ2-3; a weak D match, TRBD2 (6 bases). Germline V CDR1 and CDR2: MNHNS, SASEGT. Trimming left V 6 bases short and J 2 bases short, with 15 bases between. CDR3 size: 15 residues. Written as DNA, the CDR3 is TGTGCCAGCAGGGCCCGTGGGGGGTACACAGATACGCAGTATTTT. Encoded protein: CASRARGGYTDTQYF.

The chain has TRBV7-8 and TRBJ1-5; D unclear. The CDR3 is 18 residues long. V was trimmed by 5 bases and J by 1 base, leaving 21 bases between them. Germline V CDR1 and CDR2: SGHVS, FQNEAQ. The CDR3 bases are TGTGCCAGCAGCCCGGTCCCCTCGACTGGGTGGAGCAATCAGCCCCAGCATTTT. Protein product: CASSPVPSTGWSNQPQHF. The full variable domain, its missing parts supplied by reference TRBV7-8 and TRBJ1-5, is GAGVSQSPRYKVAKRGQDVALRCDPISGHVSLFWYQQALGQGPEFLTYFQNEAQLDKSGLPSDRFFAERPEGSVSTLKIQRTQQEDSAVYLCASSPVPSTGWSNQPQHFGDGTRLSIL.

The V call is TRBV16, the J call TRBJ1-1; D not resolved. Germline-derived CDR1 and CDR2 are KGHSY and FQNENV. V lost 1 base, J lost 1 base, and 13 bases lay in between. The CDR3 has 16 residues. The CDR3: CASSQYMVAGNTEAFF. CDR3 DNA: TGTGCCAGCAGCCAATATATGGTTGCAGGGAACACTGAAGCTTTCTTT.

This clone showed up just a few times. V usage is TRBV19 and J usage is TRBJ1-1, with TRBD1 matching over 9 bases. The germline V gene has CDR1 LNHDA and CDR2 SQIVND (reference sequence). V lost 4 bases to trimming and J lost 8 bases; unmatched junction nucleotides: 14. This CDR3 region has 16 residues. DNA of the CDR3: TGTGCCAGTAGTACCTCTCCGGGACAGGGAGGAGGCGAAGCTTTCTTT. Residues: CASSTSPGQGGGEAFF. Full variable domain (remainder filled in from reference TRBV19 and TRBJ1-1): DGGITQSPKYLFRKEGQNVTLSCEQNLNHDAMYWYRQDPGQGLRLIYYSQIVNDFQKGDIAEGYSVSREKKESFPLTVTSAQKNPTAFYLCASSTSPGQGGGEAFFGQGTRLTVV.

The chain links TRBV18 to TRBJ2-2, with 8 bases matching TRBD2. Losses at the gene ends were 3 bases for V and 5 bases for J; bases not matched to a gene: 5. The germline CDR1 and CDR2 sequences are KGHSH and LQKENI. CDR3 size: 15 residues. CDR3 sequence: CASSPSSGRTGELFF. In nucleotides, the CDR3 is TGTGCCAGCTCACCTTCGAGCGGGAGAACCGGGGAGCTGTTTTTT. Supplemented by reference TRBV18 and TRBJ2-2, the full variable domain reads NAGVMQNPRHLVRRRGQEARLRCSPMKGHSHVYWYRQLPEEGLKFMVYLQKENIIDESGMPKERFSAEFPKEGPSILRIQQVVRGDSAAYFCASSPSSGRTGELFFGEGSRLTVL.

Many counts were recorded for this clone. The rearrangement links TRBV11-2 to TRBJ2-5; 8 bases align to TRBD2. The CDR3 has 14 amino acids. The junction had 4 bases not matched to a gene; V was cut back by 3 bases and J by 4 bases. Germline V gene lookup returns CDR1 SGHAT and CDR2 FQNNGV. CDR3 residues: CASSFGREGETQYF. The CDR3 region has the DNA TGTGCCAGCAGCTTTGGACGGGAGGGAGAGACCCAGTACTTC.

This CDR3 is CASSPGGRYNEQFF. CDR3 DNA: TGTGCCAGCAGCCCAGGGGGCCGTTACAATGAGCAGTTCTTC. V and J are TRBV28 and TRBJ2-1, with 8 bases fitting TRBD1. With V trimmed by 6 bases and J by 4 bases, 5 bases remained unmatched. Per germline, CDR1 MDHEN and CDR2 SYDVKM. The CDR3 sequence is 14 residues long.

This clone appeared a few times. The chain recombines TRBV15 with TRBJ1-1, with 7 bases lining up with TRBD1. The CDR3 has 13 residues. The J segment lost 6 bases and the V segment lost 1 base, leaving 2 bases of the junction unmatched. The germline gives CDR1 LNHNV, CDR2 YYDKDF (reference sequence). The DNA for the CDR3 is TGTGCCACCAGCAGAGGGGACAGAGCTGAAGCTTTCTTT. Its translation: CATSRGDRAEAFF.

This clone showed up just once. CDR3 loop: CASSPKNRISGANVLTF. The DNA of the CDR3 is TGCGCCAGCAGTCCCAAAAACCGAATCTCTGGGGCCAACGTCCTGACTTTC. This chain joins TRBV10-2 and TRBJ2-6, with D unclear. Trimming cost V 5 bases and J 0 bases, with 14 bases left between them. The CDR3 spans 17 residues. Looked up from germline, CDR1 is WSHSY and CDR2 is SAAADI.

The chain carries TRBV5-1 and TRBJ1-4, with a possible D match to TRBD1 (5 bases). V lost 4 bases and J lost 0, with 16 bases in between. Germline lookup yields CDR1 SGHRS and CDR2 YFSETQ. This CDR3 is 17 amino acids long. The CDR3 protein is CASSPSGDSTTNEKLFF. CDR3 nucleotides: TGCGCCAGCAGCCCCTCTGGGGACTCAACAACTAATGAAAAACTGTTTTTT. Together with reference TRBV5-1 and TRBJ1-4, the CDR3 gives the full variable domain: KAGVTQTPRYLIKTRGQQVTLSCSPISGHRSVSWYQQTPGQGLQFLFEYFSETQRNKGNFPGRFSGRQFSNSRSEMNVSTLELGDSALYLCASSPSGDSTTNEKLFFGSGTQLSVL.

This sequence joins TRBV7-9 and TRBJ1-1; 7 nucleotides agree with TRBD1. CDR1 and CDR2 (germline): SEHNR, FQNEAQ (reference sequence). The CDR3 is made up of 15 amino acids. The V and J ends lost 5 bases and 5 bases, in that order; junction bases with no gene match: 11. The CDR3 DNA is TGTGCCAGCAGCCAAAGACAGGGTGGAGATACTGAAGCTTTCTTT. This sequence encodes CASSQRQGGDTEAFF.

The V call is TRBV28, the J call TRBJ1-3; D not certain. Trimming took 6 bases from V and 6 from J, leaving 9 bases between them. This CDR3 contains 12 residues. Germline CDR1 reads MDHEN; CDR2 reads SYDVKM. The CDR3 DNA reads as TGTGCCAGCAGAACCGGGAAAAACACCATATATTTT. Amino acid sequence: CASRTGKNTIYF.